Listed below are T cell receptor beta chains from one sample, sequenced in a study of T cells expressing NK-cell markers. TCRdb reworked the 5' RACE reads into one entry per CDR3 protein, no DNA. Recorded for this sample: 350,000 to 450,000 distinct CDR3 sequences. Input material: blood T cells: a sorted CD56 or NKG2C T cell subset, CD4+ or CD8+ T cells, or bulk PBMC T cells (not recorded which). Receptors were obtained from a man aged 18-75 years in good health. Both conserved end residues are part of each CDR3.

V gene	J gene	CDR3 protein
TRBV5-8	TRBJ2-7	CASSPIGGTGQREQYF
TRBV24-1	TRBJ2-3	CATKQGGTDTQYF
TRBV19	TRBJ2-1	CASSTARTGDNEQFF
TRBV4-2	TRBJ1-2	CASSLGTANYGYTF
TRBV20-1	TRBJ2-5	CSASRKGAMGTQYF
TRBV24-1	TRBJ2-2	CATSTGATGELFF
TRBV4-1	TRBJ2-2	CASSQVGTNTGELFF
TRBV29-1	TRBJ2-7	CSVDSGTRRQYF
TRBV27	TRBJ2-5	CASSLLDSPETQYF
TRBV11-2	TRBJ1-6	CASSSIRDSLNSPLHF
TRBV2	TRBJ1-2	CASSVTANYGYTF
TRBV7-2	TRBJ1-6	CASSLVRAASYNSPLHF
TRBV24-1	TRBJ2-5	CATSDSERGREQETQYF
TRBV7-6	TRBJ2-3	CASSWNSGGHTDTQYF